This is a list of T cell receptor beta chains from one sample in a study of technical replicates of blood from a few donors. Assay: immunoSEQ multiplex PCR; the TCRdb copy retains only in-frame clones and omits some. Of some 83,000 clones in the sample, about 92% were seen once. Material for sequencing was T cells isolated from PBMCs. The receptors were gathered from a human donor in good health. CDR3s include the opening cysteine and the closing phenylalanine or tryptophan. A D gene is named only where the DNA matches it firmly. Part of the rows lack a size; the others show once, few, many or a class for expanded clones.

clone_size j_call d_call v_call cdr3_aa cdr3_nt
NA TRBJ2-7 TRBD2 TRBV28 CASSLGWEGYEQYF TGTGCCAGCAGTTTAGGCTGGGAGGGCTACGAGCAGTACTTC
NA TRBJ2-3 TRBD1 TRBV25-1 CASSEDRGRDTQYF TGTGCCAGCTCAGAAGACAGGGGGCGTGATACGCAGTATTTT
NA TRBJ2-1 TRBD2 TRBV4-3 CASSQVIPGLAGANEQFF TGCGCCAGCAGCCAAGTCATTCCGGGACTAGCGGGAGCAAATGAGCAGTTCTTC
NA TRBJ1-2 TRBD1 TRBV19 CASSIVDRGDYGYTF TGTGCCAGTAGTATAGTTGACAGGGGCGACTATGGCTACACCTTC
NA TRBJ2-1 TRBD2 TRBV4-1 CASSQGGGRAWSEQFF TGCGCCAGCAGCCAAGGGGGCGGGAGGGCCTGGAGTGAGCAGTTCTTC
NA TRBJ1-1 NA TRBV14 CASSRIRARDTEAFF TGTGCCAGCAGCCGCATTAGGGCCAGGGACACTGAAGCTTTCTTT
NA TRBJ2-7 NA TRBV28 CASRAGLSYEQYF TGTGCCAGCCGAGCAGGCCTCTCCTACGAGCAGTACTTC
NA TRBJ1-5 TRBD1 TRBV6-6 CASNIQGQSNQPQHF TGTGCCAGCAACATACAGGGGCAGAGCAATCAGCCCCAGCATTTT
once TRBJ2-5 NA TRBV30 CAWSVHRTIETQYF TGTGCCTGGAGTGTACATCGGACTATCGAGACCCAGTACTTC
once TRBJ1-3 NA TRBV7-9 CASSLRHSSSGNTIYF TGTGCCAGCAGCTTAAGACATTCGAGCTCTGGAAACACCATATATTTT
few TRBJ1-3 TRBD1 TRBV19 CASSKTGGGNTIYF TGTGCCAGTAGCAAGACAGGGGGTGGAAACACCATATATTTT
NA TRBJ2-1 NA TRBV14 CASSQVGTGYNEQFF TGTGCCAGCAGCCAAGTAGGTACGGGTTACAATGAGCAGTTCTTC
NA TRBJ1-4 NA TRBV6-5 CASSYLTGGEKLFF TGTGCCAGCAGTTACTTAACAGGCGGTGAAAAACTGTTTTTT
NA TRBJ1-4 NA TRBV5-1 CASSIQTNEKLFF TGCGCCAGCAGCATCCAAACTAATGAAAAACTGTTTTTT
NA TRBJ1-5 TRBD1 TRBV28 CASREDRGGNQPQHF TGTGCCAGCAGGGAAGACAGGGGAGGGAATCAGCCCCAGCATTTT